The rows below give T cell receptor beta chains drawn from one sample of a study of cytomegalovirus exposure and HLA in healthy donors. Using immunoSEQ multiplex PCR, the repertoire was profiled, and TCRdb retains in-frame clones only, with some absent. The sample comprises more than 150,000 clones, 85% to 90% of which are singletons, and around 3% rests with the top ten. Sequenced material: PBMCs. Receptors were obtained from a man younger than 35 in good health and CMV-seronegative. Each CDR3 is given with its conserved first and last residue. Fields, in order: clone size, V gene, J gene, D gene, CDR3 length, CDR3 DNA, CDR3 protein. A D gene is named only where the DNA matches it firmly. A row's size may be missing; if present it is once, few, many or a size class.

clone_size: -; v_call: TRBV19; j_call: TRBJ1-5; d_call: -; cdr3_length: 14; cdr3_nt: TGTGCCAGTAGTATAAAACGAGCCAACCAGCCCCAGCATTTT; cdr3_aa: CASSIKRANQPQHF
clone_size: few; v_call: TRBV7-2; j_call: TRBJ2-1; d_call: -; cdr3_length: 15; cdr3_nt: TGTGCCAGCAGCTTAGTGGGCGTTTGGACTATTGAGCAGTTCTTC; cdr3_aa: CASSLVGVWTIEQFF
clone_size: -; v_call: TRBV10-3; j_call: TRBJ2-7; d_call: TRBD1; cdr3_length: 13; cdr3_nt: TGTGCCATTTCCGGGACAGCGCCTGACGAGCAGTACTTC; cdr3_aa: CAISGTAPDEQYF
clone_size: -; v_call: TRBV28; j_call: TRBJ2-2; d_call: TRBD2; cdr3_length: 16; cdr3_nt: TGTGCCAGCACCCCCCGCCCGGGACTATCCACCGGGGAGCTGTTTTTT; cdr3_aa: CASTPRPGLSTGELFF
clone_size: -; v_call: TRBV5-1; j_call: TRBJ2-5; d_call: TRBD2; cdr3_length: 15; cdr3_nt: TGCGCCAGCAGCTTGACTAGCGGGATGTCGGAGACCCAGTACTTC; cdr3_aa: CASSLTSGMSETQYF
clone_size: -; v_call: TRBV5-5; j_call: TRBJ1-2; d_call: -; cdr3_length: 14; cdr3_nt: TGTGCCAGCAGCTTGGCTCCGGAGGGCTATGGCTACACCTTC; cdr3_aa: CASSLAPEGYGYTF
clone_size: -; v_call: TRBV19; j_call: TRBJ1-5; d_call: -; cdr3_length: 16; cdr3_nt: TGTGCCAGTACTATGGGAGTCCTTTATAGCAATCAGCCCCAGCATTTT; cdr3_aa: CASTMGVLYSNQPQHF
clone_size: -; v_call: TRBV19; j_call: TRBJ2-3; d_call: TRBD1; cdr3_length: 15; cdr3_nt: TGTGCCAGTAGTATATCCGGGACAGTCACAGATACGCAGTATTTT; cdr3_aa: CASSISGTVTDTQYF
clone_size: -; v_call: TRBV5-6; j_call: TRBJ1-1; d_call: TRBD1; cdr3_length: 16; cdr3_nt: TGTGCCAGCAGCTCGCAACGAGACAGGGGGCGGCGTGAAGCTTTCTTT; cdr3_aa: CASSSQRDRGRREAFF
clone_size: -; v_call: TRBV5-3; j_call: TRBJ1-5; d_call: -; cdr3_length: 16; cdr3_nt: TGTGCCAGAAGCTTGGCCAGGGCTGGAAGCAATCAGCCCCAGCATTTT; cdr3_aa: CARSLARAGSNQPQHF
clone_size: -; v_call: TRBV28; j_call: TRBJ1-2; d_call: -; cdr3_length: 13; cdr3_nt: TGTGCCAGCAGTTCGGGGAATGTGAATGGCTACACCTTC; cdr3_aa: CASSSGNVNGYTF
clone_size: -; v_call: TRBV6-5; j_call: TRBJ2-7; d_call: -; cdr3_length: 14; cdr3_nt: TGTGCCAGCAGTTACGGACTTGGGCCCTACGAGCAGTACTTC; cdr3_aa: CASSYGLGPYEQYF
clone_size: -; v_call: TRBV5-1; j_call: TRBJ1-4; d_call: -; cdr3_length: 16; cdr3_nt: TGCGCCAGCAGCACCGCCTCACAGCTAACTAATGAAAAACTGTTTTTT; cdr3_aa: CASSTASQLTNEKLFF
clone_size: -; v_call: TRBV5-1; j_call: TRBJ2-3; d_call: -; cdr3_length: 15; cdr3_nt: TGCGCCAGCAGCTTTTCCAGAGGAAGCACAGATACGCAGTATTTT; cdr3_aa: CASSFSRGSTDTQYF
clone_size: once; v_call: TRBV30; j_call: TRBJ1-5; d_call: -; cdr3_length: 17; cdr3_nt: TGTGCCTGGAGTACTAAGATGACAGACGATAGCAATCAGCCCCAGCATTTT; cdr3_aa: CAWSTKMTDDSNQPQHF
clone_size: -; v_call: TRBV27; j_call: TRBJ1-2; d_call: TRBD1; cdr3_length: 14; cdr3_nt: TGTGCCAGCAGTTTAGGGACAGGATGGGGAGGCTACACCTTC; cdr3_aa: CASSLGTGWGGYTF
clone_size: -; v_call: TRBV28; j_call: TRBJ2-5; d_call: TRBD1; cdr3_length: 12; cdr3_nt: TGTGCCAGCAGATTGACAGGGACAAAGGATTACTTC; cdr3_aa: CASRLTGTKDYF
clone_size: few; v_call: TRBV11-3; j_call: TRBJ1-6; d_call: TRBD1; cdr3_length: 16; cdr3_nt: TGTGCCAGCAGCTTTCCGGACAGGGTAGGGGATTCACCCCTCCACTTT; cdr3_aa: CASSFPDRVGDSPLHF
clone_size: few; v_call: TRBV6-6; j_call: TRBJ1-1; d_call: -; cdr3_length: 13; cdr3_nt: TGTGCCAGCAGTTACTCGGAGGAACCTGAAGCTTTCTTT; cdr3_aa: CASSYSEEPEAFF
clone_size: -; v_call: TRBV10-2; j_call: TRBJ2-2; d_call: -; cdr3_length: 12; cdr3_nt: TGCGCCAGCAGTACGGTCACCGGGGAGCTGTTTTTT; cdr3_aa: CASSTVTGELFF
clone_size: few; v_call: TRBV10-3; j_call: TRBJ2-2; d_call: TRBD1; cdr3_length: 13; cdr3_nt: TGTGCCACCAGGACAGGGGACACCGGGGAGCTGTTTTTT; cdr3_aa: CATRTGDTGELFF
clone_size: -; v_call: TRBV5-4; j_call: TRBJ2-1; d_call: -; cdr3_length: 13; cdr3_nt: TGTGCCAGCACCTCTCAGGGTTCTGGGGAGCAGTTCTTC; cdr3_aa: CASTSQGSGEQFF
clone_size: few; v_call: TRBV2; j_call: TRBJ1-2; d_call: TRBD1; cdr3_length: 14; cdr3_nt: TGTGCCAGCAGAGCCGGGACAGGGGCTGGCGGCTACACCTTC; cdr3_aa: CASRAGTGAGGYTF
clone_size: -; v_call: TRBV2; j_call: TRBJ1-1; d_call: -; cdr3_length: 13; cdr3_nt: TGTGCCAGCAGTAATAACAGGGTACCTGAAGCTTTCTTT; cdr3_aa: CASSNNRVPEAFF
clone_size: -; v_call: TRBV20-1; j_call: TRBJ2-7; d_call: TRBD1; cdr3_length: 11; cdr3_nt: TGCAGTGCTACAACAGGGGGAGAGCAGTACTTC; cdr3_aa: CSATTGGEQYF
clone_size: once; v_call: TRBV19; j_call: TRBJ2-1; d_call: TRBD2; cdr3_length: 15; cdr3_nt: TGTGCCAGTAGTCCCTGGGGGGGTCTCAGCAATGAGCAGTTCTTC; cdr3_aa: CASSPWGGLSNEQFF
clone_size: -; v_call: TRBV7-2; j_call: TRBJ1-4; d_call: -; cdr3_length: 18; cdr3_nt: TGTGCCAGCAGTCTAGGAATAGTAGACTGGGGCCCTGGGGAAAAACTGTTTTTT; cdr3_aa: CASSLGIVDWGPGEKLFF
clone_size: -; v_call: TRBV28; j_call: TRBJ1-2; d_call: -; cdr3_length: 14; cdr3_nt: TGTGCCAGCAGGGTTCCGACGGAGGGCTATGGCTACACCTTC; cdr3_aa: CASRVPTEGYGYTF
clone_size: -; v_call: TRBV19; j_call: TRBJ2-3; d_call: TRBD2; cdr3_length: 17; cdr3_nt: TGTGCCAGTAGCGTGGGACTAGCGGGGTTGGCGACAGATACGCAGTATTTT; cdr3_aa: CASSVGLAGLATDTQYF
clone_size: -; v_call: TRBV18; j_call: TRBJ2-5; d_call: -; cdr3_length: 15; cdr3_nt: TGTGCCAGCTCACCACCGGGGGGACACCAAGAGACCCAGTACTTC; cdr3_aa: CASSPPGGHQETQYF
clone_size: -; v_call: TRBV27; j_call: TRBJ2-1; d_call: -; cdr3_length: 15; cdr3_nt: TGTGCCAGCAGTTTGCCCGGGAGAGACTACAATGAGCAGTTCTTC; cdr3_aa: CASSLPGRDYNEQFF
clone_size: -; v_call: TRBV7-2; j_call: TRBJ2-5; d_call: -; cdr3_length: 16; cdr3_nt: TGTGCCAGCAGCTTAGCGATAACTAGCCGGGGGGAGACCCAGTACTTC; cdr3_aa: CASSLAITSRGETQYF
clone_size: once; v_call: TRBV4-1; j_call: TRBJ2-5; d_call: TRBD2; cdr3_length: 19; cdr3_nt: TGCGCCAGCAGCGGACACCGCGCTAGCGGGCCTATGGTGGTAGAGACCCAGTACTTC; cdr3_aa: CASSGHRASGPMVVETQYF
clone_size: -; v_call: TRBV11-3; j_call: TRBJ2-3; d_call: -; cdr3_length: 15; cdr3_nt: TGTGCCAGCAGCTTATGGGGCAGGAGCACAGATACGCAGTATTTT; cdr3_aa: CASSLWGRSTDTQYF
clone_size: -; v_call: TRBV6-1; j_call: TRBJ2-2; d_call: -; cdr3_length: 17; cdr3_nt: TGTGCCAGCAGTGAATTTGACCAGGACTTTATCAGCGGGGAGCTGTTTTTT; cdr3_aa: CASSEFDQDFISGELFF
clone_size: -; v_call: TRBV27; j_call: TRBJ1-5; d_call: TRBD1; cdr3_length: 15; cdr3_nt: TGTGCCAGCAGTTTATTATGGACAGGGGATCAGCCCCAGCATTTT; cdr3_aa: CASSLLWTGDQPQHF
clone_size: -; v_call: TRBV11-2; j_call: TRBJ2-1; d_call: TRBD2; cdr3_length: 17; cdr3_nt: TGTGCCAGCAGCTTAGATTCTCCGGGACTAGCGTCCAATGAGCAGTTCTTC; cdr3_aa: CASSLDSPGLASNEQFF
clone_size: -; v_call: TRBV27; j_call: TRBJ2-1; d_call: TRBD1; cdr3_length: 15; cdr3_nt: TGTGCCAGCAGTTTTCAGGGACAGGGAGACAATGAGCAGTTCTTC; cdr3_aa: CASSFQGQGDNEQFF
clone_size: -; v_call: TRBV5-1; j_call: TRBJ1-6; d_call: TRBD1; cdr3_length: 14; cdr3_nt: TGCGCCAGCACAGAGGACAGGGTGGATTCACCCCTCCACTTT; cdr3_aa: CASTEDRVDSPLHF
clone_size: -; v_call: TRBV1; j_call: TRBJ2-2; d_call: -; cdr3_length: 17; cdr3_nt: TGCACCAGCAGCCCCCGGCTAGCGGGGGGGCCCACCGGGGAGCTGTTTTTT; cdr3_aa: CTSSPRLAGGPTGELFF
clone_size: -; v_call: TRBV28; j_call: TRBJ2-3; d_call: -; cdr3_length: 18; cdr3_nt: TGTGCCAGCAGTTCGTTCGGGGGTCCCAGAACTAGCACAGATACGCAGTATTTT; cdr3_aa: CASSSFGGPRTSTDTQYF
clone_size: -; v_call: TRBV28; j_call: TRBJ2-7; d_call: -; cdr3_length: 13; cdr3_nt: TGTGCCAGCAGTTTACAGGGGTGGTACGAGCAGTACTTC; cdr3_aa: CASSLQGWYEQYF
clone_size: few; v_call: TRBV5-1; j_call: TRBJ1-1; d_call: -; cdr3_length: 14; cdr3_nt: TGCGCCAGCAGCGCGCTCGGGGGGAACACTGAAGCTTTCTTT; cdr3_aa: CASSALGGNTEAFF
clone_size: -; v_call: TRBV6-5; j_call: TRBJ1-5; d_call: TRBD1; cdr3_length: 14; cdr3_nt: TGTGCCAGCAGGTCCGACAGGGACAATCAGCCCCAGCATTTT; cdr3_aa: CASRSDRDNQPQHF
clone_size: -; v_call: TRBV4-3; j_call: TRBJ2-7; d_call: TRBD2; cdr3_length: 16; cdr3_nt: TGCGCCAGCAGCCAAAATAGGGGGACTAGAGCCTACGAGCAGTACTTC; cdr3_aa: CASSQNRGTRAYEQYF
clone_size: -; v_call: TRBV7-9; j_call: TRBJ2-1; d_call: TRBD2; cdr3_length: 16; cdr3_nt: TGTGCCAGCAGGTCGGCCCCCGGGACTAGTCGCGATGAGCAGTTCTTC; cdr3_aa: CASRSAPGTSRDEQFF